Shown below are 27 T cell receptor beta chains from a single sample sequenced in a study of blood T cell repertoires in COVID-19. Data came from immunoSEQ multiplex PCR; TCRdb stores just in-frame clones and leaves some out. Of 430,000 or so clones in the sample, around 87% were seen once. The sample taken for sequencing was PBMCs or T cells enriched from blood (not recorded which). The receptors derive from a woman aged 40 to 49 who had recovered from COVID-19.

Comment on this clone: Other DNA sequences in this specimen translate into the identical CDR3. The genes are TRBV10-3 and TRBJ2-2; tentatively, D is TRBD2 (5 bases). The CDR3 extends over 15 amino acids. The germline CDR1 and CDR2 sequences are ENHRY and SYGVKD. Trimming pared 0 bases from V and 1 base from J, leaving 6 bases between. This CDR3 reads CAISESRGNTGELFF. Here the CDR3 DNA reads TGTGCCATCAGTGAGTCCCGGGGGAACACCGGGGAGCTGTTTTTT.

This chain links TRBV30 with TRBJ2-2; 8 positions agree with TRBD2. V was pared by 3 bases and J by 4 bases, with 7 bases of the junction left unmatched. Germline V gene lookup returns CDR1 GTSNPN and CDR2 SVGIG (reference sequence). The CDR3 has 15 amino acids. CDR3 in DNA: TGTGCCTGGAGGAGAGACGGGAGGGGCACCGGGGAGCTGTTTTTT. It translates to CAWRRDGRGTGELFF.

The chain joins TRBV9 to TRBJ1-2, with D tentatively TRBD1 (6 bases). Germline values: CDR1 SGDLS, CDR2 YYNGEE. Deletions cut 0 bases from V and 3 bases from J, with 15 bases between. The CDR3 is 16 residues long. CDR3 nucleotides: TGTGCCAGCAGCGTAGGTCTGGGGGCAGGGGACTATGGCTACACCTTC. Translated: CASSVGLGAGDYGYTF. Full variable domain (outside the CDR3, taken from reference TRBV9 and TRBJ1-2): DSGVTQTPKHLITATGQRVTLRCSPRSGDLSVYWYQQSLDQGLQFLIQYYNGEERAKGNILERFSAQQFPDLHSELNLSSLELGDSALYFCASSVGLGAGDYGYTFGSGTRLTVV.

The chain uses TRBV6-5 and TRBJ1-2; TRBD1 matches at 7 bases. V lost 5 bases to trimming and J lost 7 bases; unmatched junction nucleotides: 10. CDR1 MNHEY and CDR2 SVGAGI come from the germline V gene. The CDR3 extends over 14 amino acids. CDR3 protein: CASSLAGTDPGYTF. CDR3 in DNA: TGTGCCAGCAGTCTAGCCGGGACAGACCCTGGCTACACCTTC.

This clone has more than one count but fewer than ten. CDR3 in amino acids: CASSFRGSNTEAFF. As DNA, the CDR3 is TGCGCCAGCAGCTTCCGGGGTTCGAACACTGAAGCTTTCTTT. The chain combines TRBV5-1 with TRBJ1-1; D remains unclear. In germline, CDR1 is SGHRS, CDR2 YFSETQ. The length of the CDR3 is 14 residues. With 2 bases removed from V and 1 base from J, the gap between germline ends came to 9 bases.

This clone was counted once. The chain recombines TRBV5-1 with TRBJ2-3, with 13 bases matching TRBD2. CDR3 length: 16 amino acids. The ends lost 4 bases at V and 2 bases at J; junction bases unmatched: 4. CDR1 SGHRS and CDR2 YFSETQ come from the germline V gene. DNA for the CDR3: TGCGCCAGCAGCCTAGGGACTAGCGGGGACACAGATACGCAGTATTTT. Its translation is CASSLGTSGDTDTQYF.

The chain couples TRBV3-1 (or the pseudogene TRBV3-2) to TRBJ2-4; 9 bases map to TRBD1. CDR1 is LGHDT, CDR2 YNNKEL, per germline (reference sequence). Trimming took 1 base from V and 8 from J; bases not matched to a gene: 3. This CDR3 has 14 amino acids. The CDR3 coding sequence is TGTGCCAGCAGCCAAGCGGGACAGGGAGACATTCAGTACTTC. Translating it yields CASSQAGQGDIQYF.

This chain connects TRBV12-3 or TRBV12-4 to TRBJ1-1, with D maybe TRBD1 (6 bases). Trimming stripped 8 bases from V and 1 base from J, with 11 bases between. The CDR3 sequence is 13 residues long. CDR3 nucleotides: TGTGCCAGCTTAGGACAGCCGAACACTGAAGCTTTCTTT. This gives the protein CASLGQPNTEAFF.

The chain has TRBV6-4 and TRBJ2-3; 8 positions agree with TRBD2. This CDR3 contains 14 residues. The germline V gene has CDR1 MRHNA and CDR2 SNTAGT. Trimming removed 4 bases from V and 2 bases from J; junction bases left unmatched: 2. CDR3 sequence reads: CASSVTSVTDTQYF. CDR3 DNA: TGTGCCAGCAGTGTGACTAGCGTCACAGATACGCAGTATTTT.

This clone was observed a few times. The chain employs TRBV4-1 and TRBJ1-1; D is unclear. Germline V gene data show CDR1 as MGHRA and CDR2 as YSYEKL. The CDR3 is made up of 13 amino acids. With 1 base removed from V and 7 bases from J, the gap between germline ends came to 10 bases. The CDR3 sequence is CASSQGWSVEAFF. CDR3 DNA: TGCGCCAGCAGCCAAGGTTGGTCGGTTGAAGCTTTCTTT.

This clone was counted between two and nine times. The V call is TRBV20-1, the J call TRBJ2-3; D may be TRBD2 (6 bases). Germline V gene lookup returns CDR1 DFQATT and CDR2 SNEGSKA (reference sequence). V was pared by 3 bases and J by 2 bases, with 12 bases between. The length of the CDR3 is 14 residues. The CDR3 region has the DNA TGCAGTGCTAGTACGGGACTGACCACAGATACGCAGTATTTT. Its protein product is CSASTGLTTDTQYF.

This chain joins TRBV19 and TRBJ1-1, with D perhaps TRBD1 (6 bases). Germline V gene lookup returns CDR1 LNHDA and CDR2 SQIVND (reference sequence). The CDR3 spans 13 residues. The V end was cut by 7 bases, the J end by 1 base, with 10 bases between. CDR3 in DNA: TGTGCCAGTACGGACAGACCGAACACTGAAGCTTTCTTT. Translation gives CASTDRPNTEAFF.

This chain uses TRBV29-1 with TRBJ1-2; tentative D call: TRBD1 (6 bases). Germline V gene sequence: CDR1 SQVTM, CDR2 ANQGSEA. The CDR3 contains 11 residues. V lost 6 bases and J lost 7, with 12 bases in between. For the CDR3, the DNA is TGCAGCGTGCAGGGGAACGGTGGCTACACCTTC. Translating gives CSVQGNGGYTF.

This clone has a handful of counts. The chain uses TRBV5-8 and TRBJ2-2; TRBD1 aligns across 9 bases. V lost 4 bases, J lost 3 bases, and 4 bases stayed unmatched. Germline assignment: CDR1 SGHTS and CDR2 YDEGEE. The CDR3 contains 15 residues. In DNA, the CDR3 is TGTGCCAGCAGCGTAGGACAGGGGTACACCGGGGAGCTGTTTTTT. This gives the protein CASSVGQGYTGELFF.

This clone was detected only once. The chain is built from TRBV18 and TRBJ1-1, with a tentative D call TRBD1 (5 bases). The V end was cut by 3 bases, the J end by 1 base, with 15 bases between. This CDR3 region has 16 residues. Germline lookup yields CDR1 KGHSH and CDR2 LQKENI. CDR3 sequence (DNA): TGTGCCAGCTCACCCCAGGGAAGTTGGACGAACACTGAAGCTTTCTTT. This translates into CASSPQGSWTNTEAFF.

In the case of this clone: The junction differs from germline at one of its ends, possibly a read error. This chain links TRBV7-7 with TRBJ2-2; 9 bases agree with TRBD2. The CDR3 length is 16 residues. Germline-derived CDR1 and CDR2 are SSHAT and FNYEAQ (reference sequence). The CDR3 protein is CASSPRTSEVTGELFF. CDR3 DNA sequence: TGTGCTAGCAGCCCCAGGACTAGCGAGGTCACCGGGGAGCTGTTTTTT.

The rearrangement joins TRBV25-1 to TRBJ2-7, with 7 bases matching TRBD1. The CDR3 totals 13 residues. Per germline, CDR1 MGHDK and CDR2 SYGVNS. V shed 5 bases and J 5 bases; nucleotides not matched to a gene: 6. Here the CDR3 reads CASSKGAVHEQYF. CDR3 nucleotides: TGTGCCAGCAGTAAGGGGGCTGTACACGAGCAGTACTTC.

The chain uses TRBV15 and TRBJ1-4, with a weak D call TRBD1 (6 bases). There are 16 residues in the CDR3. CDR1 is LNHNV, CDR2 YYDKDF, per germline (reference sequence). V was pared by 4 bases and J by 0 bases, with 12 bases between. CDR3 nucleotide sequence: TGTGCCACCAGCAAAGGACAGACAGCAACTAATGAAAAACTGTTTTTT. It yields the protein CATSKGQTATNEKLFF.

The chain has TRBV11-3 and TRBJ1-6; D not resolved. Between the trimmed V and J ends, which lost 1 base and 3 bases, there was a span of 7 bases. The CDR3 loop spans 15 amino acids. Germline assignment: CDR1 SGHNT and CDR2 YENEEA. CDR3 sequence: CASSLAANYNSPLHF. In nucleotides, the CDR3 is TGTGCCAGCAGCTTAGCCGCTAACTATAATTCACCCCTCCACTTT.

The V call is TRBV9, the J call TRBJ2-5; 8 bases are a match to TRBD1. The CDR3 consists of 15 residues. Germline CDR1 is SGDLS and CDR2 is YYNGEE. Trimming removed 4 bases from V and 5 bases from J; junction bases left unmatched: 10. In DNA, the CDR3 is TGTGCCAGCAGCCATGGACAGGGTCTCGGGGAGACCCAGTACTTC. As protein: CASSHGQGLGETQYF.

The J gene is TRBJ2-6, the V gene TRBV27; D call uncertain. This CDR3 is built from 14 residues. The germline CDR1 and CDR2 sequences are MNHEY and SMNVEV (reference sequence). Trimming took 6 bases from V and 2 from J, leaving 8 bases between them. This CDR3 reads CASRSEPGANVLTF. In nucleotides, the CDR3 is TGTGCCAGCAGATCAGAACCTGGGGCCAACGTCCTGACTTTC.

V usage is TRBV4-3 and J usage is TRBJ1-2; 7 bases are shared with TRBD1. CDR3 length: 14 amino acids. Germline values: CDR1 LGHNA, CDR2 YSLEER. V gave up 3 bases and J gave up 6 bases; unmatched junction bases: 7. CDR3 coding DNA: TGCGCCAGCAGCCAGCTGGGGACAGCAGATGGCTACACCTTC. The encoded protein is CASSQLGTADGYTF.

J is TRBJ2-3 and V is TRBV19, with 8 bases lining up with TRBD2. V lost 6 bases and J lost 1; bases outside the gene matches: 12. This CDR3 is built from 17 residues. CDR1 and CDR2 (germline): LNHDA, SQIVND (reference sequence). The CDR3 is CASSNPPSSGRTDTQYF. The DNA for the CDR3 is TGTGCCAGTAGCAACCCCCCCTCTAGCGGGCGCACAGATACGCAGTATTTT.

The sample holds one count of this clone. CDR3 bases: TGTGCCAGCAGCTCCTACGCAGGGGGTTCTTTCTTT. Translated: CASSSYAGGSFF. The chain links TRBV11-2 to TRBJ1-1; TRBD1 matches 7 bases. The CDR3 length is 12 residues. CDR1 and CDR2 (germline): SGHAT, FQNNGV. The trim removed 4 bases at V and 12 bases at J, leaving 8 bases unmatched.

The chain combines TRBV7-2 with TRBJ2-1, with TRBD2 identical over 13 bases. The V segment lost 1 base and the J segment 4 bases; nucleotides outside the gene matches: 10. This CDR3 is 19 amino acids long. Germline loops: CDR1 SGHTA, CDR2 FQGNSA. In nucleotides, the CDR3 is TGTGCCAGCAGCTTAGTAGGGACTAGCGGGGAGCCTTGGTACAATGAGCAGTTCTTC. Protein: CASSLVGTSGEPWYNEQFF.

Only one count was recorded for this clone. The rearrangement uses TRBV12-3 or TRBV12-4 and TRBJ1-1; a possible D gene is TRBD1 (5 bases). The ends were cut back, 5 bases at V and 6 bases at J, with 13 bases in the middle. The CDR3 has 13 residues. The CDR3 region is CASSRTGLAEAFF. Written as DNA, the CDR3 is TGTGCCAGCAGTAGAACAGGTTTGGCTGAAGCTTTCTTT.

The rearrangement uses TRBV5-4 and TRBJ2-7, with 8 bases that match TRBD2. Germline V gene sequence: CDR1 SGHNT, CDR2 YYREEE (reference sequence). The J segment lost 0 bases and the V segment lost 3 bases, leaving 14 bases of the junction unmatched. This CDR3 is built from 18 residues. The CDR3 region is CASSSSNVRGVSSYEQYF. Here the CDR3 DNA reads TGTGCCAGCAGCTCGTCCAACGTGCGGGGGGTGAGCTCCTACGAGCAGTACTTC.